The 13 T cell receptor beta chains listed next were all sequenced from one sample in a study of technical replicates of blood from a few donors. Repertoires were generated with immunoSEQ multiplex PCR, while TCRdb's copy carries only in-frame clones and drops some. This repertoire shows 60,000 or so clones, approximately 90% found once; its top ten account for more than 4.5%. The sequenced material came from PBMCs. The receptors here all came from a human donor in good health. Some clones in this sample may be carry-over from other donors' samples.

The chain uses TRBV10-3 and TRBJ2-7; 16 positions match TRBD2. The CDR3 spans 16 residues. Germline CDR1 ENHRY, CDR2 SYGVKD. J gave up 6 bases and V 6 bases, and 8 bases lay outside the gene matches. For the CDR3, the DNA is TGTGCCATCAGGGGGACTAGCGGGAGGGATTCCGCCGAGCAGTACTTC. Its translation is CAIRGTSGRDSAEQYF.

The chain employs TRBV29-1 and TRBJ1-2; no firm D call. The length of the CDR3 is 15 residues. The germline V gene has CDR1 SQVTM and CDR2 ANQGSEA. Trimming stripped 6 bases from V and 3 bases from J, with 20 bases between. The CDR3: CSVRPNGRGDYGYTF. The CDR3 DNA reads as TGCAGCGTACGCCCGAATGGGCGCGGGGACTATGGCTACACCTTC.

A single count supports this clone. The chain couples TRBV27 to TRBJ2-7, with TRBD2 identical over 15 bases. This CDR3 comprises 18 residues. V dropped 0 bases and J dropped 5; count of bases not matched to a gene: 8. The germline CDR1 and CDR2 sequences are MNHEY and SMNVEV (reference sequence). Here the CDR3 reads CASSLSQGTSGRRNEQYF. CDR3 sequence (DNA): TGTGCCAGCAGTTTATCGCAAGGGACTAGCGGGAGGAGGAACGAGCAGTACTTC.

The chain combines TRBV4-3 with TRBJ2-1, with TRBD2 identical over 14 bases. This CDR3 has 15 residues. The junction had 4 bases not matched to a gene; V was cut back by 5 bases and J by 7 bases. Germline V CDR1 and CDR2: LGHNA, YSLEER. CDR3: CASSYGTSGRNEQFF. DNA for the CDR3: TGCGCCAGCAGCTACGGGACTAGCGGGAGAAATGAGCAGTTCTTC.

For the CDR3, the DNA is TGTGCCAGCAGCTTAAACAGGGGCACTTACTATGGCTACACCTTC. Translation: CASSLNRGTYYGYTF. The chain carries TRBV11-2 and TRBJ1-2, with 7 bases identical to TRBD1. Germline V gene data show CDR1 as SGHAT and CDR2 as FQNNGV. The CDR3 spans 15 residues. Trimming removed 2 bases from V and 3 bases from J; junction bases left unmatched: 6.

This chain links TRBV10-3 with TRBJ2-7; 9 nucleotides align to TRBD1. The CDR3 length is 15 residues. Germline CDR1 is ENHRY and CDR2 is SYGVKD. J was trimmed by 2 bases and V by 5 bases; bases with no gene match: 7. The CDR3 bases are TGTGCCATCAGTTCTACAGGGGGCTTCCCCTACGAGCAGTACTTC. This sequence encodes CAISSTGGFPYEQYF.

The chain links TRBV9 to TRBJ2-5; 9 positions agree with TRBD1. In germline, CDR1 is SGDLS, CDR2 YYNGEE. V lost 2 bases and J lost 5; bases outside the gene matches: 10. The CDR3 consists of 16 residues. The CDR3 coding sequence is TGTGCCAGCAGCGTCCAGCCGGGACAGGGAATGGAGACCCAGTACTTC. Translation: CASSVQPGQGMETQYF. The whole variable domain, filled in from reference TRBV9 and TRBJ2-5, reads DSGVTQTPKHLITATGQRVTLRCSPRSGDLSVYWYQQSLDQGLQFLIQYYNGEERAKGNILERFSAQQFPDLHSELNLSSLELGDSALYFCASSVQPGQGMETQYFGPGTRLLVL.

The V gene is TRBV7-9, the J gene TRBJ2-3; D may be TRBD2 (5 bases). Looked up from germline, CDR1 is SEHNR and CDR2 is FQNEAQ (reference sequence). V gave up 3 bases and J gave up 5 bases, with 12 bases separating them. The CDR3 extends over 14 amino acids. The DNA of the CDR3 is TGTGCCAGCAGCTTTGGACTTAGACAAGATACGCAGTATTTT. It translates to CASSFGLRQDTQYF.

This chain's CDR3 is CASSFAGYTEAFF. The CDR3 bases are TGTGCCAGCAGCTTTGCAGGGTACACTGAAGCTTTCTTT. The chain has TRBV5-6 and TRBJ1-1; the D gene is possibly TRBD1 (5 bases). In germline, CDR1 is SGHDT, CDR2 YYEEEE. Trimming took 2 bases from V and 3 from J, leaving 8 bases between them. The length of the CDR3 is 13 residues.

This clone has just one count. The genes are TRBV4-3 and TRBJ1-3; D not resolved. V was trimmed by 0 bases and J by 0 bases, leaving 12 bases between them. CDR1 and CDR2 from the germline V gene are LGHNA and YSLEER. This CDR3 region has 17 residues. CDR3 DNA sequence: TGCGCCAGCAGCCAAGATCGCGAGCGGAGCTCTGGAAACACCATATATTTT. As protein: CASSQDRERSSGNTIYF.

J is TRBJ1-2 and V is TRBV7-2; 8 nucleotides match TRBD1. CDR1 is SGHTA, CDR2 FQGNSA, per germline. The CDR3 has 13 residues. V lost 4 bases, J lost 7 bases, and 5 bases stayed unmatched. The CDR3 reads CASSSDRVAGYTF. The CDR3 nucleotides read TGTGCCAGCAGCTCGGACAGGGTGGCTGGCTACACCTTC. The whole variable domain, remainder taken from reference TRBV7-2 and TRBJ1-2, is GAGVSQSPSNKVTEKGKDVELRCDPISGHTALYWYRQSLGQGLEFLIYFQGNSAPDKSGLPSDRFSAERTGGSVSTLTIQRTQQEDSAVYLCASSSDRVAGYTFGSGTRLTVV.

The J gene is TRBJ1-2, the V gene TRBV5-1, with D possibly being TRBD1 (6 bases). Germline values: CDR1 SGHRS, CDR2 YFSETQ. The CDR3 spans 15 residues. V shed 3 bases and J shed 4 bases, with 16 bases lying between them. DNA for the CDR3: TGCGCCAGCAGCTGGGACGGGGGGGGCGGCTATGGCTACACCTTC. Its protein is CASSWDGGGGYGYTF.

The chain combines TRBV5-6 with TRBJ1-6; the D gene is possibly TRBD1 (5 bases). The germline gives CDR1 SGHDT, CDR2 YYEEEE. Trimming pared 0 bases from V and 8 bases from J, leaving 9 bases between. The CDR3 totals 14 residues. The CDR3 DNA reads TGTGCCAGCAGCTTGGGCAGGGTAGATTCACCCCTCCACTTT. Protein product: CASSLGRVDSPLHF.